Here is one T cell receptor (beta chain) with its context. Its antigen specificity is not known. The input lacks base qualities; no much larger clone sits a single base away. The source of the sample is a study of cytomegalovirus exposure and HLA in healthy donors (dated by TCRdb to 2015 to 2018). Background on the whole study: An earlier analysis of approximately 590 of the donors reported approximately 300 Gb of sequence data and some 120 million unique TCR beta sequences from 150 million to 200 million T cells. The aim of the study was to test whether cataloging public T cell receptors could identify signatures of past pathogen exposure. HLA typing included class I and class II loci at four-digit resolution. Of the approximately 400 genotyped donors, approximately 83% fell in the genetic ancestry cluster associated with self-reported Caucasian donors. Rather than using new phenotypic data, the later analysis identified candidate immune exposures from TCR beta sequences and from how often those sequences occurred across donors. Four to six DR-DQ haplotypes were handled as single units for association and clustering, since linkage in the cohort was strong. To study patterns of TCR occurrence, a later analysis re-analyzed previously published TCR beta repertoires from around 700 donors and added high-resolution HLA genotyping. Among some 410 genotyped donors of the cohort, an average of 235,054 unique TCR beta nucleotide sequences were sequenced per donor, roughly a sixth of them non-productive. An early release that covered some 640 HLA-typed donors contained about 290 gigabases of sequencing data and roughly 84 million unique TCR sequences. A later genetic analysis took genome-wide SNP genotypes for about 65% of the roughly 670 donors and used that subset as a discovery cohort. Besides the first cohort of roughly 660 subjects, a separate validation cohort made up of 95 to 150 different subjects was used. The number of typed donors differed by locus: about 629-630 for A, B, C, DRB1 and DQB1; approximately 520 for DQA1; around 580 for DPA1; and around 450 for DPB1. The T cell repertoires of 550 to 850 subjects were profiled by immunosequencing and related to cytomegalovirus serostatus. Donor age, sex, ethnicity and CMV serostatus were compiled alongside the repertoire data. An earlier analysis of roughly 580 of the donors used high-throughput TCR beta sequencing to judge whether each TCR beta V gene segment behaved as functional or pseudogenic. High-throughput TCR immunosequencing, statistical association of individual TCRs with disease status, and machine learning were combined to predict cytomegalovirus infection status. All discovery cohort repertoires had been generated using a single sequencing platform.

The full study reports these points: Linkage disequilibrium might explain the correlated functional status among segregating V segments, but an unknown experimental factor could not be excluded. A few of the identified cytomegalovirus-associated TCR beta chains were confirmed in vitro to be specific for cytomegalovirus antigens. Roughly uniform sequencing depth across donors was assumed in presence/absence analyses, although this assumption may not hold. In a later analysis, most CMV-associated TCR beta chains were found to appear HLA-restricted, with HLA associations seemingly driven largely by CMV exposure. Because some donors lacked HLA typing at each locus, the association tests relied only on the typed subset. CMV serostatus was the only immune exposure information available for the cohort. In the study, approximately 150 TCR beta chains were listed as associated with cytomegalovirus. In a later analysis, several top co-occurrence clusters were reported to appear linked to parvovirus B19, influenza, CMV and Epstein-Barr virus. According to the authors, the approach could potentially be generalized to other disease states and immunological phenotypes. In an earlier analysis of about 540 of the donors, most TCR beta V segments were observed in productive rearrangements about 90% or about 30% of the time, broadly matching IMGT annotations. Some IMGT-functional V segments, including TRBV6-2 and TRBV6-3, could not be distinguished by the 87-base-pair reads and were therefore excluded. Most TCR sequences were seen in very few donors, while some public TCRs were found in many individuals. A later analysis found that HLA-associated TCR beta chains were more clonally expanded and had lower generation probabilities than equally common non-associated chains. According to a later analysis, TCR association rates differed among HLA loci, with DRB1 alleles showing the most associated TCRs and HLA-C alleles showing the fewest. The cohort was sequenced for TCR beta chains only, and without alpha or paired-chain data the features that could be detected were limited. A further reported finding was that TCR beta sequences accurately predicted the HLA-A and HLA-B alleles for most subjects in the first cohort. When HLA alleles, especially DR and DQ, strongly co-occurred, TCR associations were difficult to assign to individual alleles. The earlier analysis of fewer than 750 of the donors excluded roughly 17 rarely observed V segments, including chromosome 9 orphons, because counts were too low. The classifier was reported to diagnose cytomegalovirus status with high specificity and sensitivity in both the original and validation cohorts. A later analysis associated 16,951 TCR beta sequences with specific HLA alleles at a false discovery rate of 0.05. In a later genetic analysis, a missense DCLRE1C variant was associated with V-gene and J-gene trimming of TCR beta chains, and the association was replicated in an independent cohort. In a later genetic analysis, fewer N-insertions in productive TCRs were reported among donors in an Asian-associated ancestry cluster than the 666-donor mean. A cluster of highly shared sequence variants was judged likely to represent a technical artifact of the sequencing pipeline.

Receptor amplification or capture employed the immunoSEQ multiplex PCR assay. For the multiplex PCR, a mixture combining 60 forward primers for TCR Vbeta segments and 13 reverse primers for TCR Jbeta segments was used. Amplification of the CDR3 region of rearranged TCR beta genes was performed with a multiplex PCR assay on genomic DNA. The Illumina HiSeq System was used to sequence the amplified TCR beta libraries as 87-base-pair reads. Regarding the original processing steps: In a later analysis, some 80 million unique TCR beta chains were counted across the 666 repertoires, and roughly 11 million of these chains were shared by at least two donors. To remove PCR and sequencing errors, raw reads were error-corrected and collapsed into unique sequences using a nearest-neighbor algorithm that merged closely related sequences. Alignment of CDR3 sequences to IMGT reference sequences was used to assign V, D and J gene segments. For a sequence to be retained, a match of at least six nucleotides was required to both a V gene segment and a J gene segment. A rearrangement was called productive if the CDR3 had no stop codons and remained in frame with V and J, and every other rearrangement was called non-productive. CDR3 was defined according to IMGT convention as the region running from the second conserved V-encoded cysteine to the conserved J-encoded phenylalanine. Sequences without an unambiguous match to a single V gene segment were excluded from the earlier analysis of over 500 of the donors. In an earlier analysis of almost 600 of the donors, a V segment was called functional when productive rearrangements were above 56.7%, and segregating when the standard deviation between donors exceeded 5%. To diagnose cytomegalovirus status from the catalog of TCR beta chain sequences, a statistical classification framework was built. In a later analysis, TCR nucleotide sequences were compared against IMGT/GENE-DB human TR gene sequences so that V and J genes could be assigned. The TCRdist pipeline was used in a later analysis to assign CDR3 sequences and most-parsimonious VDJ recombination scenarios. In a later analysis, each TCR beta chain was defined by its CDR3 amino acid sequence together with its V-gene family, and reads without a unique V-gene family were excluded. To address suspected cross-contamination and a sequencing artifact, a later analysis removed some 620 highly shared, low-generation-probability nucleotide sequences. In a later analysis, a clonal expansion index for each public chain was calculated from normalized within-repertoire ranks of inferred template counts. Generation probabilities in a later analysis came from a VDJ recombination model fitted to out-of-frame rearrangements, and those results were checked against IGoR. In a later analysis, TCR-TCR, TCR-HLA and TCR-CMV co-occurrence was scored with hypergeometric tests, and a repertoire-size bias correction was applied to TCR pairs. A later analysis estimated false discovery rates by permuting HLA or CMV assignments 20 times. In a later analysis, co-occurring TCRs were grouped using DBSCAN, with TCRdist sequence similarity added in when clustering inside HLA-allele-positive subsets. Repertoires with fewer than 30,000 or more than 120,000 public chains, plus five repertoires with anomalous nucleotide sharing, were excluded from co-occurrence clustering. Not all clones reach the TCRdb copy of this immuneACCESS table, which keeps in-frame sequences only. Checked studies attribute under half of the gap to unresolved V genes and leave the rest unexplained. Clonal size and the V and J genes are those of that table, whereas D and trimming came from the DNA. This sample is represented by about 95,000 clones; around 84% of them were singletons. The top ten hold over 4% of the sample.

The cohort was made up of hundreds of healthy bone marrow donors. Cohort members were all nominally healthy when sampled, although unrecorded immune exposures were likely present. The donor was CMV seropositive and belonged to the group of 250 to 300 seropositive cohort members. Each donor provided a peripheral blood sample, and peripheral blood mononuclear cells were used for TCR beta sequencing. Genomic DNA extraction from the blood cell samples was performed with the Qiagen DNeasy Blood Extraction Kit. The germline V end is reduced by 6 bases and the J end by 0 bases; junction bases left unmatched: 7. The cysteine opens and the phenylalanine closes a CDR3 of 15 amino acids. The entry retains the CDR3 DNA only, 45 bases that are in frame from base 1. From the germline V gene, CDR1 is LGHNA and CDR2 is YNFKEQ.

The sequencing input was PBMCs. The clonotype was recovered from a woman aged 40 to 50 in good health and CMV-seropositive. The chain is encoded by TRBV4-2 joined to TRBJ1-2; TRBD1 aligns with 7 central bases. The nucleotides are TGTGCCAGCAGAGCAGACAGGGAAGCTAACTATGGCTACACCTTC. It translates as CASRADREANYGYTF.